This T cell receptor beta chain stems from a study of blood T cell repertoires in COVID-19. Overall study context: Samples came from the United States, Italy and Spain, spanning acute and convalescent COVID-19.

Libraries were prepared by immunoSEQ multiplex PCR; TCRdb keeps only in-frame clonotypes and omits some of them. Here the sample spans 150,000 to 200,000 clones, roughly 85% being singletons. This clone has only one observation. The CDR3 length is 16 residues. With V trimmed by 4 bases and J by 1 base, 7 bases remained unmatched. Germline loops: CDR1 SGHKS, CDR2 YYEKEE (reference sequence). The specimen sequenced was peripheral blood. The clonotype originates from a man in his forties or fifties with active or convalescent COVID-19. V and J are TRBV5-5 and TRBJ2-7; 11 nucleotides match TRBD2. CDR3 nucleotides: TGTGCCAGCAGCGCGACCGGGACTAGCGGTTCCTACGAGCAGTACTTC. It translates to CASSATGTSGSYEQYF.